This T cell receptor (beta chain) was sequenced during a study of blood T cell repertoires in COVID-19. Study summary: The samples span acute and convalescent COVID-19 from the United States, Italy and Spain.

This CDR3 is 16 amino acids long. Germline V gene sequence: CDR1 LNHNV, CDR2 YYDKDF (reference sequence). With 0 bases clipped from V and 9 bases from J, the junction kept 3 bases outside the gene matches. Participants, roughly 18 to 89 years old, spanned around 26 US areas. Libraries were prepared by immunoSEQ multiplex PCR; TCRdb keeps only in-frame clonotypes and omits some of them. The repertoire consists of hundreds of thousands of clones, with more than 85% occurring once and the leading ten covering around 7.9%. The specimen was PBMCs or T cells enriched from blood (not recorded which). The source is a woman aged 60-70 years who had recovered from COVID-19. This chain connects TRBV15 to TRBJ2-1; 15 nucleotides align to TRBD2. The CDR3 nucleotides are TGTGCCACCAGCAGAGAGGGACTAGCGGGGGGTGGTGAGCAGTTCTTC. It is translated as CATSREGLAGGGEQFF.